This TCR beta chain was sequenced in a study of blood T cell repertoires in COVID-19. The wider study: Researchers got acute and convalescent COVID-19 samples from the United States, Italy and Spain.

The data were produced by immunoSEQ multiplex PCR, yet TCRdb's version contains in-frame clones alone and is incomplete. This table holds 150,000 to 200,000 clones, more than 75% found once. In germline, CDR1 is MNHEY, CDR2 SMNVEV (reference sequence). V dropped 4 bases and J dropped 3 bases, with 13 bases sitting between them. The CDR3 sequence is 14 residues long. The source of this sequence is a man aged 40-50 years with active or convalescent COVID-19. Sequenced input: peripheral blood. V usage is TRBV27 and J usage is TRBJ2-7; D might be TRBD1 (5 bases). CDR3 nucleotide sequence: TGTGCCAGCAGTTCCGACAGCCTAGGCTACGAGCAGTACTTC. Residues: CASSSDSLGYEQYF.